The present TCR beta chain was sequenced within a study of blood T cells in healthy people across ages. Germline lookup yields CDR1 DFQATT and CDR2 SNEGSKA (reference sequence). V was clipped by 1 base and J by 1 base, with 6 bases between them. The CDR3 covers 13 residues. The second PCR ran roughly 6 to 11 cycles with a sample-barcoded 5' primer and J-beta primers. TCRdb itself ran the 5' RACE reads through MiXCR, one entry per CDR3 protein. The data show fewer than 950,000 distinct CDR3 sequences, with roughly 35% seen just once and over 10% held by the top ten. The J gene is TRBJ2-3, the V gene TRBV20-1; D ambiguous. The source material was blood. The receptor was isolated from a man aged 18 to 30 in good health. The CDR3 sequence is CSARAVGTDTQYF. The CDR3 DNA reads as TGCAGTGCTAGAGCTGTCGGCACAGATACGCAGTATTTT.